The 13 T cell receptor beta chains below all came from one sample that was sequenced in a study of graft-versus-host responses after intestinal transplantation. For these TCRs, the target antigens are not known. The data were produced by immunoSEQ multiplex PCR, yet TCRdb's version contains in-frame clones alone and is incomplete. This table holds approximately 85,000 clones, 85% to 95% found once. Source: unstimulated CD8+ T cells sorted from spleen or lymph node cells, taken before transplant. The receptors originated from a human donor who was the organ donor for an intestinal transplant.

The chain joins TRBV29-1 to TRBJ2-7; 13 positions agree with TRBD2. This CDR3 spans 16 amino acids. Germline V gene sequence: CDR1 SQVTM, CDR2 ANQGSEA. Trimming at V came to 0 bases and at J to 5 bases, leaving 7 bases not matched to a gene. DNA of the CDR3: TGCAGCGTTGAAGACGCCAGGACTAGCGGGAGAAACGAGCAGTACTTC. It translates to CSVEDARTSGRNEQYF.

The chain joins TRBV5-8 to TRBJ2-7, with D tentatively TRBD1 (7 bases). This CDR3 is built from 14 residues. V was shortened by 1 base and J by 4 bases, with 12 bases between the two germline ends. Germline CDR1 SGHTS, CDR2 YDEGEE. The CDR3 DNA is TGTGCCAGCAGCTTGCTTCCAGGGGGGTACGAGCAGTACTTC. Amino acids: CASSLLPGGYEQYF.

This clone was detected only once. This chain uses TRBV27 with TRBJ2-3; 7 nucleotides match TRBD2. CDR3 length: 16 amino acids. After removal of 10 bases from V and 1 base from J, the junction contained 14 bases not matched to a gene. The germline V gene encodes CDR1 MNHEY and CDR2 SMNVEV (reference sequence). CDR3 residues: CATSHGAGVRTDTQYF. The CDR3 bases are TGTGCCACCTCACATGGGGCGGGAGTTCGCACAGATACGCAGTATTTT.

The chain combines TRBV19 with TRBJ2-7; possible D gene TRBD1, 7 bases. The CDR3 extends over 15 amino acids. Deletions cut 3 bases from V and 0 bases from J, with 12 bases between. Germline V lookup: CDR1 LNHDA, CDR2 SQIVND (reference sequence). The CDR3 DNA sequence: TGTGCCAGTAGTATGGCGGGACAGACCTCCTACGAGCAGTACTTC. Translated, it gives CASSMAGQTSYEQYF.

This clone was counted a single time. The gene calls are TRBV10-3 and TRBJ2-7; unclear D gene. Germline lookup yields CDR1 ENHRY and CDR2 SYGVKD. CDR3 length: 14 residues. V was trimmed by 0 bases and J by 2 bases, leaving 8 bases between them. CDR3 region: CAISESYKAYEQYF. CDR3 nucleotide sequence: TGTGCCATCAGTGAGTCGTACAAAGCCTACGAGCAGTACTTC.

The genes are TRBV19 and TRBJ2-1; 7 bases map to TRBD1. Trimming at V came to 3 bases and at J to 0 bases, leaving 8 bases not matched to a gene. The CDR3 is 17 residues long. The germline V gene has CDR1 LNHDA and CDR2 SQIVND (reference sequence). In nucleotides, the CDR3 is TGTGCCAGTAGTATGTCCGACAGGGCGAGCTCCTACAATGAGCAGTTCTTC. Translated: CASSMSDRASSYNEQFF.

The genes are TRBV11-2 and TRBJ1-2; D gene ambiguous. V was cut by 5 bases and J by 8 bases, with 15 bases left in between. CDR1 and CDR2 from the germline V gene are SGHAT and FQNNGV. The CDR3 loop spans 13 amino acids. The CDR3 bases are TGTGCCAGCAGCCTTGGTTGGGCCGACGGCTACACCTTC. Its translation: CASSLGWADGYTF.

V is TRBV27 and J is TRBJ1-2; TRBD1 is a possible D gene (5 bases). CDR1 and CDR2 from the germline V gene are MNHEY and SMNVEV (reference sequence). The CDR3 sequence is 15 residues long. V lost 10 bases and J 0 bases, leaving 18 bases between the germline ends. As DNA, the CDR3 is TGTGCCACGGGGGGTCCTAACCGCGCTAACTATGGCTACACCTTC. Protein sequence: CATGGPNRANYGYTF.

The rearrangement joins TRBV6-6 to TRBJ2-3, with 10 positions matching TRBD2. Germline trimming cut 8 bases from V and 2 bases from J; bases unmatched to any gene: 10. The length of the CDR3 is 16 residues. Looked up from germline, CDR1 is MNHNY and CDR2 is SVGAGI (reference sequence). CDR3 in DNA: TGTGCCAGCCCTCCCCTAGCGGGGGTTATCACAGATACGCAGTATTTT. Its translation is CASPPLAGVITDTQYF.

V usage is TRBV4-1 and J usage is TRBJ2-7; D might be TRBD1 (5 bases). V gave up 1 base and J gave up 3 bases, with 7 bases separating them. This CDR3 contains 13 residues. Germline V gene lookup returns CDR1 MGHRA and CDR2 YSYEKL. The CDR3: CASSQVDSYEQYF. DNA of the CDR3: TGCGCCAGCAGCCAAGTTGACAGCTACGAGCAGTACTTC.

The chain recombines TRBV9 with TRBJ2-5; maybe TRBD2 (6 bases). Between the trimmed V and J ends, which lost 0 bases and 4 bases, there was a span of 13 bases. Germline CDR1 SGDLS, CDR2 YYNGEE. The length of the CDR3 is 15 residues. The CDR3 reads CASSVGGAPLETQYF. The CDR3, as DNA: TGTGCCAGCAGCGTAGGCGGGGCCCCCCTAGAGACCCAGTACTTC.

This chain links TRBV4-1 with TRBJ2-7; 10 nucleotides agree with TRBD1. From germline, CDR1 is MGHRA and CDR2 YSYEKL. The CDR3 consists of 15 residues. Trimming at V came to 3 bases and at J to 6 bases, leaving 8 bases not matched to a gene. The CDR3 sequence: CASSHLRDRGSEQYF. The CDR3 region has the DNA TGCGCCAGCAGCCATTTACGGGACAGGGGAAGCGAGCAGTACTTC.

V is TRBV7-8 and J is TRBJ1-3; D gene uncertain. This CDR3 spans 16 amino acids. Trimming took off 5 bases at V and 0 bases at J, with 14 bases between the two ends. Per the germline V gene, CDR1 is SGHVS and CDR2 is FQNEAQ. For the CDR3, the DNA is TGTGCCAGCAGCCCCGGGCGGGTCCCCTCTGGAAACACCATATATTTT. Translation: CASSPGRVPSGNTIYF. Using reference TRBV7-8 and TRBJ1-3 for the parts outside the CDR3, the full variable domain is GAGVSQSPRYKVAKRGQDVALRCDPISGHVSLFWYQQALGQGPEFLTYFQNEAQLDKSGLPSDRFFAERPEGSVSTLKIQRTQQEDSAVYLCASSPGRVPSGNTIYFGEGSWLTVV.